The source of this T cell receptor beta chain is a study of blood T cell repertoires in COVID-19. Background on the study: Donors in the United States, Italy and Spain gave samples during acute or convalescent COVID-19. The analysed material was cDNA or gDNA that came from T cells, B-cell-depleted T cells, or PBMCs.

V dropped 6 bases and J dropped 0 bases, with 8 bases sitting between them. The CDR3 has 13 amino acids. The germline gives CDR1 MNHEY, CDR2 SVGAGI. How the authors handled the data: By means of reference gene primer amplification, nucleated cell counts were estimated. Some clones are missing from TCRdb's copy, which holds only in-frame ones; the method was immunoSEQ multiplex PCR. Clone size and the V and J calls come from that table; the DNA yielded D and trimming. The top ten clones hold about 10% of a sample with some 200,000 clones, about four fifths of them seen once. J is TRBJ1-1 and V is TRBV6-5; D gene unclear. Sample: peripheral blood. The sequence was obtained from a woman aged 80 or older with acute or convalescent COVID-19. The CDR3 protein is CASSPHLNTEAFF. In DNA, the CDR3 is TGTGCCAGCAGCCCCCATTTGAACACTGAAGCTTTCTTT.